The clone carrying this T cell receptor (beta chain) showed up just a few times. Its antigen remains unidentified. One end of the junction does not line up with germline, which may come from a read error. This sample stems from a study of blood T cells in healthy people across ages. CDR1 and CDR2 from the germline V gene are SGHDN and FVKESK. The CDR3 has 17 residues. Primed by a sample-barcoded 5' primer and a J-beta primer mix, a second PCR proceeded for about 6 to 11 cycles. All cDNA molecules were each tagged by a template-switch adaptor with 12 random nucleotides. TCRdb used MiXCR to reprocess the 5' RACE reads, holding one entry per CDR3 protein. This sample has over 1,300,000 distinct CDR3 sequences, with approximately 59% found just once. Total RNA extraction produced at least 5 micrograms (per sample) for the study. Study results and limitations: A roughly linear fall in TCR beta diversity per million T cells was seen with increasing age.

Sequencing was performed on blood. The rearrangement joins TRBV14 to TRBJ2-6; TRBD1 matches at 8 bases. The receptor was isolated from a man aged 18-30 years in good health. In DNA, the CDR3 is TGTGCCAGCAGTACGGGACAGGCCCTCTCTGGGGCCAACGTCCCGACTTTC. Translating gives CASSTGQALSGANVPTF. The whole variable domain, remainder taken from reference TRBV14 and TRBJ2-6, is EAGVTQFPSHSVIEKGQTVTLRCDPISGHDNLYWYRRVMGKEIKFLLHFVKESKQDESGMPNNRFLAERTGGTYSTLKVQPAELEDSGVYFCASSTGQALSGANVPTFGAGSRLTVL.